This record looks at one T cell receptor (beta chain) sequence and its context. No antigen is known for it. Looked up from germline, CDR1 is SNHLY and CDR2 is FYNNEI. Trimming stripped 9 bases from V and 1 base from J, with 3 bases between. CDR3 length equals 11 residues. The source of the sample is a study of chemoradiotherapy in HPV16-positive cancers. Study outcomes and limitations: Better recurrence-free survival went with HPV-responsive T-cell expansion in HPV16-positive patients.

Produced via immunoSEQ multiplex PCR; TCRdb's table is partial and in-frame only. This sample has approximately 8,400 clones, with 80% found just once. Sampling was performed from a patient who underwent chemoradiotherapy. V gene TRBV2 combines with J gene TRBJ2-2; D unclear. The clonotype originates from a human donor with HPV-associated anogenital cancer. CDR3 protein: CASRNTGELFF. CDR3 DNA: TGTGCCAGTCGGAACACCGGGGAGCTGTTTTTT.